These 21 T cell receptor beta chains were sequenced from one sample in a study of blood T cells in healthy people across ages. A J-beta primer mix and a sample-barcoded 5' primer were used in a second PCR of about 7 to 12 cycles. Each CDR3 protein is one row after TCRdb ran MiXCR on the 5' RACE reads. The table has roughly 1,300,000 distinct CDR3 sequences, roughly 64% seen once. Sequenced: blood. These receptors were taken from a man aged 18 to 29 in good health.

The DNA for the CDR3 is TGCGCCAGCAGCCAACTCCCCTTAGCGGGGAGCACAGATACGCAGTATTTT. Amino acid sequence: CASSQLPLAGSTDTQYF. The V gene is TRBV4-1, the J gene TRBJ2-3; 8 positions agree with TRBD2. V lost 2 bases and J lost 0; bases outside the gene matches: 7. This CDR3 region has 17 residues. Germline CDR1 and CDR2: MGHRA and YSYEKL.

This chain connects TRBV2 to TRBJ1-6; D is uncertain. The germline CDR1 and CDR2 sequences are SNHLY and FYNNEI. The V and J ends lost 5 bases and 10 bases respectively, with 6 bases between them. The CDR3 is 11 amino acids. The CDR3 DNA reads as TGTGCCAGCAGTCGATGGTCACCCCTCCACTTT. Amino acid sequence: CASSRWSPLHF.

The J gene is TRBJ2-2, the V gene TRBV29-1, with 9 nucleotides matching TRBD1. Trimming removed 7 bases from V and 3 bases from J; junction bases left unmatched: 3. The CDR3 length is 13 residues. CDR1 and CDR2 from the germline V gene are SQVTM and ANQGSEA. Here the CDR3 reads CSGQGEDTGELFF. The CDR3 nucleotides are TGCAGCGGACAGGGGGAGGACACCGGGGAGCTGTTTTTT.

V and J are TRBV11-2 and TRBJ2-1; D is unresolved. Gene TRBJ2-7 matches the end of the DNA better, so the J call may be wrong. This CDR3 is built from 15 residues. Germline CDR1 and CDR2: SGHAT and FQNNGV. The CDR3 region is CASSPDGYSYNEQYF. The CDR3 nucleotides read TGTGCCAGCAGTCCGGACGGATACTCCTACAATGAGCAGTACTTC.

The rearrangement links TRBV6-5 to TRBJ2-1, with 7 bases that match TRBD1. Trimming cost V 9 bases and J 6 bases; bases outside gene matches: 5. The CDR3 sequence is 12 residues long. The germline V gene encodes CDR1 MNHEY and CDR2 SVGAGI. CDR3 protein: CASRGQLNEQFF. The CDR3, as DNA: TGTGCCAGTAGGGGACAGCTCAATGAGCAGTTCTTC.

The rearrangement links TRBV4-1 to TRBJ2-1; D not certain. The J call may be wrong; the DNA end is better matched by TRBJ2-7. The germline gives CDR1 MGHRA, CDR2 YSYEKL. This CDR3 is 15 amino acids long. The CDR3, as DNA: TGCGCCAGCAGCCAAGGGCTCCGCTCCTACAATGAGCAGTACTTC. It is translated as CASSQGLRSYNEQYF.

The rearrangement uses TRBV12-3 or TRBV12-4 and TRBJ1-2; maybe TRBD1 (6 bases). Trimming removed 1 base from V and 4 bases from J, with 16 bases in between. This CDR3 has 16 residues. CDR3 loop: CASSLDPGQSIYGYTF. DNA of the CDR3: TGTGCCAGCAGTTTAGACCCCGGACAGTCGATCTATGGCTACACCTTC.

This clonotype was observed a handful of times. The V gene is TRBV7-9, the J gene TRBJ2-7, with unresolved D. V dropped 7 bases and J dropped 2 bases, with 9 bases sitting between them. CDR3 size: 12 residues. Germline lookup yields CDR1 SEHNR and CDR2 FQNEAQ (reference sequence). CDR3 nucleotide sequence: TGTGCCAGCACCCATGGGGCCTACGAGCAGTACTTC. The encoded protein is CASTHGAYEQYF.

J is TRBJ1-6 and V is TRBV27; D unclear. The V end was cut by 3 bases, the J end by 13 bases, with 10 bases between. Germline CDR1 is MNHEY and CDR2 is SMNVEV (reference sequence). The CDR3 totals 12 residues. The CDR3 region is CASSFRGNPLHF. For the CDR3, the DNA is TGTGCCAGCAGTTTCCGGGGTAACCCCCTCCACTTT.

This chain joins TRBV7-9 and TRBJ2-6, with D possibly TRBD1 on 6 matching bases. CDR1 is SEHNR and CDR2 is FQNEAQ in the germline V gene (reference sequence). Trimming stripped 4 bases from V and 3 bases from J, with 19 bases between. The CDR3 spans 18 residues. The CDR3: CASSSTRDMSVGANVLTF. CDR3 coding DNA: TGTGCCAGCAGCTCGACCCGGGACATGTCGGTTGGGGCCAACGTCCTGACTTTC.

V is TRBV5-5 and J is TRBJ2-1, with D unclear. This CDR3 has 15 residues. V shed 4 bases and J shed 3 bases, with 14 bases lying between them. From germline, CDR1 is SGHKS and CDR2 YYEKEE (reference sequence). Here the CDR3 reads CASSAPPFGYNEQFF. The CDR3 nucleotides read TGTGCCAGCAGCGCGCCCCCGTTTGGCTACAATGAGCAGTTCTTC.

The gene calls are TRBV20-1 and TRBJ1-5; D is undetermined. Between the trimmed V and J ends, which lost 6 bases and 2 bases, there was a span of 14 bases. Germline CDR1 DFQATT, CDR2 SNEGSKA (reference sequence). CDR3 length equals 14 residues. CDR3 residues: CSALAPLGNQPQHF. In DNA, the CDR3 is TGCAGTGCCCTAGCACCGCTCGGCAATCAGCCCCAGCATTTT.

V is TRBV15 and J is TRBJ1-2; D is unclear. The CDR3 runs 15 residues. Trimming took off 0 bases at V and 5 bases at J, with 13 bases between the two ends. The germline V gene encodes CDR1 LNHNV and CDR2 YYDKDF (reference sequence). The CDR3 loop reads CATSRDRLTRYGYTF. The CDR3 region has the DNA TGTGCCACCAGCAGAGATCGACTCACAAGGTATGGCTACACCTTC.

V gene TRBV29-1 combines with J gene TRBJ2-1; possible D gene TRBD1, 6 bases. CDR1 is SQVTM and CDR2 is ANQGSEA in the germline V gene. V lost 3 bases and J 9 bases, leaving 18 bases between the germline ends. This CDR3 region has 14 residues. Written as DNA, the CDR3 is TGCAGCGTTGATGTGGGACACGGCCTGGGTGAGCAGTTCTTC. This codes for CSVDVGHGLGEQFF.

The table lists this clonotype with a few counts. The chain is built from TRBV7-9 and TRBJ2-7; D might be TRBD2 (5 bases). V was shortened by 4 bases and J by 5 bases, with 18 bases between the two germline ends. Per the germline V gene, CDR1 is SEHNR and CDR2 is FQNEAQ (reference sequence). This CDR3 spans 15 amino acids. Written as DNA, the CDR3 is TGTGCCAGCAGCTCGTTCGGGGATTCGGTAAACGAGCAGTACTTC. It specifies CASSSFGDSVNEQYF.

This clonotype was recorded at least ten times. This chain connects TRBV2 to TRBJ2-7; D is tentatively TRBD1 or TRBD2 (5 bases each). Germline CDR1 and CDR2: SNHLY and FYNNEI. The CDR3 is 13 residues long. Trimming pared 4 bases from V and 0 bases from J, leaving 7 bases between. The CDR3 DNA reads TGTGCCAGCAGTGGGGGGAGCTCCTACGAGCAGTACTTC. Translation gives CASSGGSSYEQYF.

This clonotype has more than one count but fewer than ten. The J gene is TRBJ2-7, the V gene TRBV2, with D perhaps matching TRBD1 or TRBD2 (6 bases each). The CDR3 runs to 14 residues. Germline V gene data show CDR1 as SNHLY and CDR2 as FYNNEI. Between the trimmed V and J ends, which lost 11 bases and 2 bases, there was a span of 19 bases. The CDR3 here is CAVGGGIGTYEQYF. In nucleotides, the CDR3 is TGTGCCGTCGGAGGGGGAATAGGAACCTACGAGCAGTACTTC.

This clonotype has a handful of counts. This chain connects TRBV7-8 to TRBJ1-1, with D maybe TRBD1 (5 bases). V was trimmed by 4 bases and J by 4 bases, leaving 13 bases between them. CDR3 size: 14 residues. CDR1 is SGHVS and CDR2 is FQNEAQ in the germline V gene. CDR3 sequence: CASSSAGTATEAFF. The CDR3 DNA follows: TGTGCCAGCAGCTCGGCCGGGACTGCCACTGAAGCTTTCTTT.

The rearrangement uses TRBV20-1 and TRBJ1-6, with 9 bases that match TRBD1. The CDR3 contains 16 residues. Germline V CDR1 and CDR2: DFQATT, SNEGSKA (reference sequence). The V and J ends lost 0 bases and 6 bases, in that order; junction bases with no gene match: 6. The CDR3 region has the DNA TGCAGTGCTAGAGATCTAAAGACAGGGGGTAATTCACCCCTCCACTTT. Residues: CSARDLKTGGNSPLHF.

CDR3 coding DNA: TGTGCCACCAGTGATTTGGAGGACTGGGGGGGGCCGTATGGCTACACCTTC. It is translated as CATSDLEDWGGPYGYTF. V is TRBV24-1 and J is TRBJ1-2; weak D call: TRBD1 (6 bases). The V end was cut by 0 bases, the J end by 5 bases, with 18 bases between. CDR3 length equals 17 residues. The germline V gene encodes CDR1 KGHDR and CDR2 SFDVKD.

The rearrangement uses TRBV27 and TRBJ2-7; a possible D gene is TRBD1 (6 bases). The CDR3 extends over 13 amino acids. V dropped 5 bases and J dropped 2 bases, with 10 bases sitting between them. In germline, CDR1 is MNHEY, CDR2 SMNVEV (reference sequence). The CDR3 bases are TGTGCCAGCAGTGTACAGGGCCCCTACGAGCAGTACTTC. Translating it yields CASSVQGPYEQYF.